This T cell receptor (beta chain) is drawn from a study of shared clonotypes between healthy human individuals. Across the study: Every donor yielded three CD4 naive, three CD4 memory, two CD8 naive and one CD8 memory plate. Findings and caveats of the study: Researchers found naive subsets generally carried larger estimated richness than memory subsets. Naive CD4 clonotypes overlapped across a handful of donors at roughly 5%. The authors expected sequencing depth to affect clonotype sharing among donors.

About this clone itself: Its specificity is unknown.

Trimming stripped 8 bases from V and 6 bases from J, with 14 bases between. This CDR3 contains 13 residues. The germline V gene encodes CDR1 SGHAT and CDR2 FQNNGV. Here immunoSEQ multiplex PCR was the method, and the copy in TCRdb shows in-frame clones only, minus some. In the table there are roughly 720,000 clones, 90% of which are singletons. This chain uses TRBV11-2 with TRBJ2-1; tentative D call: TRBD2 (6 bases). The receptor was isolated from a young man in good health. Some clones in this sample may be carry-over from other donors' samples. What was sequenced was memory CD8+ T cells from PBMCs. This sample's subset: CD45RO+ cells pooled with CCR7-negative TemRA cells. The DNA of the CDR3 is TGTGCCAGCGTCTCTGCGGGGAGCAATGAGCAGTTCTTC. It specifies CASVSAGSNEQFF.